This T cell receptor (beta chain) was documented in a study of cytomegalovirus exposure and HLA in healthy donors. General study results and limits: The authors judged a highly shared variant cluster likely a sequencing artifact. A later look showed TCR association rates differing by HLA locus, highest for DRB1 and lowest for HLA-C.

Germline loops: CDR1 LNHNV, CDR2 YYDKDF (reference sequence). The CDR3 spans 14 residues. V was shortened by 3 bases and J by 4 bases, with 9 bases between the two germline ends. Healthy bone marrow donors supplied every sample. When sampled, the donors appeared nominally healthy, though they likely had unrecorded immune exposures. This clone appeared a few times. What it recognizes is unknown. The study ran its PCR with 60 Vbeta and 13 Jbeta primers. This table comes from immunoSEQ multiplex PCR, and its TCRdb copy is limited to in-frame clones, with some not included. This table has approximately 150,000 clones, about two thirds appearing once.

The source is a man in his thirties or forties in good health and CMV-seropositive. The material sequenced was PBMCs. This chain uses TRBV15 with TRBJ2-2, with unresolved D. Here the CDR3 DNA reads TGTGCCACCAGCAGTAAGGAGAGCACCGGGGAGCTGTTTTTT. It yields the protein CATSSKESTGELFF.